This T cell receptor beta chain was captured in a study of blood T cell repertoires in COVID-19. As for the study in general: Sites across the United States, Italy and Spain contributed samples from acute and convalescent COVID-19. PBMCs, B-cell-depleted T cells, or T cells were the source of the cDNA or gDNA that made up the material.

Authors' methods: By means of reference gene primer amplification, nucleated cell counts were estimated. The table came from immunoSEQ multiplex PCR; TCRdb's copy has only in-frame clones and leaves some out. Clone size and the V and J calls come from that table; the DNA yielded D and trimming. The sample consists of about 81,000 clones, about four fifths of them appearing once. Looked up from germline, CDR1 is MDHEN and CDR2 is SYDVKM. The CDR3 contains 15 residues. Trimming pared 2 bases from V and 0 bases from J, leaving 10 bases between. Sample: peripheral blood. The TCR sequence derives from a man between 60 and 70 years old with acute or convalescent COVID-19. The rearrangement links TRBV28 to TRBJ1-2, with D tentatively TRBD1 (6 bases). In nucleotides, the CDR3 is TGTGCCAGCAGTTTAGGACAGTCAGCTAACTATGGCTACACCTTC. Its protein product is CASSLGQSANYGYTF.